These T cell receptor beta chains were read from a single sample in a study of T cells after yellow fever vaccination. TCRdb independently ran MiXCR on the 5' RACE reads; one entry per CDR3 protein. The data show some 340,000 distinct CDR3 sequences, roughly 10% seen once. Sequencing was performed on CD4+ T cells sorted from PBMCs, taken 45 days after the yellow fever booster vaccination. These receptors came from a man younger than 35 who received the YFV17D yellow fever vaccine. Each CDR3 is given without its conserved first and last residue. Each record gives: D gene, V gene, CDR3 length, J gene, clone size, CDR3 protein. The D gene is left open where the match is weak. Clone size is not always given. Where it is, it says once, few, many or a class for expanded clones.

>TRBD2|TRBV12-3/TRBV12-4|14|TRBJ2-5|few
ASSPRGGAGGETQY
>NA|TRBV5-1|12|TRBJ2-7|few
ASSPDRSSYEQY
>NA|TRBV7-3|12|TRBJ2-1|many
ASSSRGAVNEQF
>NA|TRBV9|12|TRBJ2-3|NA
ASSVVGAEDTQY
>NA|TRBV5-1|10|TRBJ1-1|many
ASSLEWPEAF
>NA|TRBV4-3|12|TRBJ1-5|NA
ASSQETGNQPQH
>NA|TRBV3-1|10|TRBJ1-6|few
ASSPGVSPLH
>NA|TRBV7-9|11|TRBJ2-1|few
ASSTLGDAEQF
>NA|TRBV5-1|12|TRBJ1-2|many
ASSLASGDYGYT
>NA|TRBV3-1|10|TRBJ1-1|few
ASSHVDREAF
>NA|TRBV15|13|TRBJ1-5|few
ATSRDSGSNQPQH
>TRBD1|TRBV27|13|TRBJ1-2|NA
ASSRDRGMDYGYT
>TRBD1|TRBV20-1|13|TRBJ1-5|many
SARERDRFNQPQH
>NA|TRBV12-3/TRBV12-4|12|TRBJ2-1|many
ASSTFVMNNEQF
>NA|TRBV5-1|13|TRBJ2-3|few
ASSLDARGTDTQY
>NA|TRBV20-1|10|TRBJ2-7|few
SARSQIYEQY
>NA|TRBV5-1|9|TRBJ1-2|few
ATSDSYGYT
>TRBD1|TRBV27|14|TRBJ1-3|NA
ASSPGQGIPGNTIY
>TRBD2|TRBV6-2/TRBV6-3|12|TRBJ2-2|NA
ASSKLAGTGELF
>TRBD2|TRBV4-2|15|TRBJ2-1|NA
ASSQEDPSWEGNEQF
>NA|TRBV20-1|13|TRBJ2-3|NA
SAPRARLGVDTQY
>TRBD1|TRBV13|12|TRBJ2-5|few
ASRDSRKKETQY
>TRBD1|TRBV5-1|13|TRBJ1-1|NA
ASSKGDREEAEAF
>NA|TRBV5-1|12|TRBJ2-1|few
ASSLEVGYNEQF
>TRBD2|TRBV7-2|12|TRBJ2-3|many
ASTLSGASDTQY
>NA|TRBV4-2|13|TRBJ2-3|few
ASSQQVGGRDTQY
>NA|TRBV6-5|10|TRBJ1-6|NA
ACGGGGSPLH
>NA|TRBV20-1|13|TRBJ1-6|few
SAREAGFYNSPLH
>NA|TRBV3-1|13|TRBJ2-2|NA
ASSQGTPVTGELF
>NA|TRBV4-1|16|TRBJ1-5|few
ASSQGSGRQNSNQPQH
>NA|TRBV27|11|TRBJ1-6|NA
ASSPDYNSPLH
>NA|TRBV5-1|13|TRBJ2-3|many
ASSLAAGSTDTQY
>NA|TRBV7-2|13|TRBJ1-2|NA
ASSLAFGGDYGYT
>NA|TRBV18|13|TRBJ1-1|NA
ASSPQSASDTEAF
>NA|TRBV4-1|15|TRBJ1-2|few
ASSLIGGRGTNYGYT
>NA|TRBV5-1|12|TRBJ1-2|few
ASSLEGFNYGYT
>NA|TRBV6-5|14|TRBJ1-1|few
ASSYSSAGARTEAF
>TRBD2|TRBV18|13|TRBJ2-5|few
ASSPVERGRETQY
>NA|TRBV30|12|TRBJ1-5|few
AWTRQHSNQPQH
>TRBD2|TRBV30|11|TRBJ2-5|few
AWGLAGVETQY
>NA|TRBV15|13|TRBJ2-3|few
ATSRVGSPTDTQY
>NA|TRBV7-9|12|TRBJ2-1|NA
ASSSKGLYNEQF
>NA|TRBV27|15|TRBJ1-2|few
ASSFWQIGQGLYGYT
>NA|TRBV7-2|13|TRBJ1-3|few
ASSLFASSGNTIY
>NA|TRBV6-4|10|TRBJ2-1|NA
ASSPQGGEQF
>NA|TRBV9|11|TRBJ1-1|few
ASSVVGTPEAF
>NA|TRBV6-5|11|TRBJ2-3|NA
ATTAPSTDTQY
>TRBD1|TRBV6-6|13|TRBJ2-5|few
ASKGRDRLQETQY
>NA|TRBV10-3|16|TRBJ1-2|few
AISESRGSSTTNYGYT
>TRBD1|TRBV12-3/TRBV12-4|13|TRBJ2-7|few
ASSRFGDSHYEQY
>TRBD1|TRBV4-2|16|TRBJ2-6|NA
ASSHPKQGALGANVLT
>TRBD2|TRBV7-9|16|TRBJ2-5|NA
ASSPGTSGDVVRETQY
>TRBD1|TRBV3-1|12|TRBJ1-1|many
ASSQNDRGTEAF
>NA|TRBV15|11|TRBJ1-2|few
ATSMRENYGYT
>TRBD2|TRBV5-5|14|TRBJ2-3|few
ASSWGLAVVSDTQY